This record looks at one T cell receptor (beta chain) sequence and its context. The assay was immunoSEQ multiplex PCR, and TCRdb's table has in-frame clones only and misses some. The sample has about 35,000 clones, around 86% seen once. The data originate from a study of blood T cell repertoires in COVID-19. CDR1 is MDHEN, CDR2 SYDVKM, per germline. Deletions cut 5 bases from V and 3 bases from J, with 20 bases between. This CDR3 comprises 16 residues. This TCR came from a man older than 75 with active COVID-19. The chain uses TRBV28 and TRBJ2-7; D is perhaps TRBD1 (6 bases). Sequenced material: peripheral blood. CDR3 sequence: CASSPSGTPGYYEQYF. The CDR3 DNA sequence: TGTGCCAGCAGTCCCTCGGGGACACCTGGGTACTACGAGCAGTACTTC. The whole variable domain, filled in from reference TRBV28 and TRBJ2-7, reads DVKVTQSSRYLVKRTGEKVFLECVQDMDHENMFWYRQDPGLGLRLIYFSYDVKMKEKGDIPEGYSVSREKKERFSLILESASTNQTSMYLCASSPSGTPGYYEQYFGPGTRLTVT.